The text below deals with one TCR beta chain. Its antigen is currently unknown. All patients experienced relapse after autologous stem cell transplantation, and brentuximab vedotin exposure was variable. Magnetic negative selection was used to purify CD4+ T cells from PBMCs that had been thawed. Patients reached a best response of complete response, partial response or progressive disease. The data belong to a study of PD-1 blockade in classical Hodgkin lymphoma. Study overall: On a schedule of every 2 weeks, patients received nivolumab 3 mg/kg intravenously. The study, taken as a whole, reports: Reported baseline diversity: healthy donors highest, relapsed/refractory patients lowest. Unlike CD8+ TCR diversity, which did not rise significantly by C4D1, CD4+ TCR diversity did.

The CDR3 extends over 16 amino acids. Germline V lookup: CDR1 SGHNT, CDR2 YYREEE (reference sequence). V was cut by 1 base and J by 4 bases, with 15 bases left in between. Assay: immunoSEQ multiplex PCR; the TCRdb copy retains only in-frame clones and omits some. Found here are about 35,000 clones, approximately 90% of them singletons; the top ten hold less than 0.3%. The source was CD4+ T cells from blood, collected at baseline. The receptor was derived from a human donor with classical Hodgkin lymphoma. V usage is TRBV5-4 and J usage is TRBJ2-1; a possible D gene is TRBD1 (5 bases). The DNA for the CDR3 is TGTGCCAGCAGCTTGTGGGGCCGTAGGTCTTACAATGAGCAGTTCTTC. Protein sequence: CASSLWGRRSYNEQFF.